These T cell receptor beta chains were read from a single sample in a study of T cell responses to AZD1222 COVID-19 vaccine. The assay was immunoSEQ multiplex PCR, and TCRdb's table has in-frame clones only and misses some. This table holds 160,000 or so clones, just over 90% found once. Sequences were derived from peripheral blood, sampled on day 0 of AZD1222 vaccination. These TCRs come from an adult in good health. The CDR3 runs from the conserved cysteine through the conserved F or W. D genes are given only for firm matches. The size field is filled for only some rows; it gives once, few, many or a size class.

V gene: TRBV10-3
D gene: TRBD2
clone size: -
J gene: TRBJ2-1
CDR3 DNA: TGTGCCACGGGACTAGCGGGACTCGAGCAGTTCTTC
CDR3 protein: CATGLAGLEQFF

V gene: TRBV3-1/TRBV3-2
D gene: TRBD2
clone size: once
J gene: TRBJ2-7
CDR3 DNA: TGTGCCAGCAGCCCGCAACTAGCGGGGGGGAGCTCCTACGAGCAGTACTTC
CDR3 protein: CASSPQLAGGSSYEQYF

V gene: TRBV2
D gene: TRBD2
clone size: -
J gene: TRBJ2-1
CDR3 DNA: TGTGCCAGCAGTGGGGGGACTAGCGGGAGGTACTCCTACAATGAGCAGTTCTTC
CDR3 protein: CASSGGTSGRYSYNEQFF

V gene: TRBV6-5
D gene: -
clone size: -
J gene: TRBJ1-5
CDR3 DNA: TGTGCCAGCAGCGACTTACAAAATCAGCCCCAGCATTTT
CDR3 protein: CASSDLQNQPQHF

V gene: TRBV7-2
D gene: -
clone size: -
J gene: TRBJ2-7
CDR3 DNA: TGTGCCAGCAGCTTAGAATTAGTCTCCTACGAGCAGTACTTC
CDR3 protein: CASSLELVSYEQYF

V gene: TRBV19
D gene: TRBD1
clone size: -
J gene: TRBJ1-6
CDR3 DNA: TGTGCCAGTACGTTGACAGGGGTCTATAATTCACCCCTCCACTTT
CDR3 protein: CASTLTGVYNSPLHF

V gene: TRBV30
D gene: -
clone size: -
J gene: TRBJ1-3
CDR3 DNA: TGTGCCTGGAGCGCAGGGACGGTCTCTGGAAACACCATATATTTT
CDR3 protein: CAWSAGTVSGNTIYF

V gene: TRBV9
D gene: -
clone size: -
J gene: TRBJ2-7
CDR3 DNA: TGTGCCAGCAGCGTAATGGAGGGGCCCGTATACGAGCAGTACTTC
CDR3 protein: CASSVMEGPVYEQYF

V gene: TRBV5-1
D gene: -
clone size: -
J gene: TRBJ1-2
CDR3 DNA: TGCCCCAGGAGGGCTAGTTTCTATGGCTACACCTTC
CDR3 protein: CPRRASFYGYTF

V gene: TRBV5-1
D gene: TRBD2
clone size: once
J gene: TRBJ2-1
CDR3 DNA: TGCGCCAGCAGCTCCCATGGAGCGGGAGGGCCCTACAATGAGCAGTTCTTC
CDR3 protein: CASSSHGAGGPYNEQFF

V gene: TRBV6-5
D gene: TRBD1
clone size: few
J gene: TRBJ1-2
CDR3 DNA: TGTGCCAGCAGTTACCTAGACAGGGCCTATGGCTACACCTTC
CDR3 protein: CASSYLDRAYGYTF

V gene: TRBV2
D gene: -
clone size: -
J gene: TRBJ1-2
CDR3 DNA: TGTGCCAGCAGACTAGGACAGAGCTATGGCTACACCTTC
CDR3 protein: CASRLGQSYGYTF

V gene: TRBV20-1
D gene: TRBD1
clone size: once
J gene: TRBJ1-1
CDR3 DNA: TGCAGTGCTAGTCCGGGACAGCGGACTGAAGCTTTCTTT
CDR3 protein: CSASPGQRTEAFF

V gene: TRBV11-2
D gene: TRBD2
clone size: -
J gene: TRBJ2-7
CDR3 DNA: TGTGCCAGCAGCTTAACTAGCGGGAGGAACTACGAGCAGTACTTC
CDR3 protein: CASSLTSGRNYEQYF

V gene: TRBV2
D gene: TRBD1
clone size: -
J gene: TRBJ1-1
CDR3 DNA: TGTGCCAGCAGGGCGGCGACAGGGGTAACTGAAGCTTTCTTT
CDR3 protein: CASRAATGVTEAFF

V gene: TRBV3-1/TRBV3-2
D gene: TRBD2
clone size: -
J gene: TRBJ2-7
CDR3 DNA: TGTGCCAGCACCAAACATGAAGCGGCTAGCGGGAATTGCTACGAGCAGTACTTC
CDR3 protein: CASTKHEAASGNCYEQYF

V gene: TRBV2
D gene: -
clone size: few
J gene: TRBJ1-1
CDR3 DNA: TGTGCCAGCACTACGAACACTGAAGCTTTCTTT
CDR3 protein: CASTTNTEAFF

V gene: TRBV6-4
D gene: -
clone size: once
J gene: TRBJ2-1
CDR3 DNA: TGTGCCGTCTTAAGCCCCTCGGATTTCTTATCGGGCTACAATGAGCAGTTCTTC
CDR3 protein: CAVLSPSDFLSGYNEQFF

V gene: TRBV6-1
D gene: -
clone size: -
J gene: TRBJ1-5
CDR3 DNA: TGTGCCAGCAGTGAAGTGCTACAGGAGATCAATCAGCCCCAGCATTTT
CDR3 protein: CASSEVLQEINQPQHF

V gene: TRBV5-4
D gene: -
clone size: -
J gene: TRBJ2-6
CDR3 DNA: TGTGCCAGCAGCTTGGGCCAGTCTGGGGCCAACGTCCTGACTTTC
CDR3 protein: CASSLGQSGANVLTF

V gene: TRBV5-6
D gene: -
clone size: once
J gene: TRBJ1-6
CDR3 DNA: TGTGCCAGCAGCTTGGGGGCCCAGGTTCTTTCACCCCTCCACTTT
CDR3 protein: CASSLGAQVLSPLHF

V gene: TRBV6-5
D gene: -
clone size: -
J gene: TRBJ1-2
CDR3 DNA: TGTGCCAGCAGGGCGACAGAGGACTATGGCTACACCTTC
CDR3 protein: CASRATEDYGYTF

V gene: TRBV12-3/TRBV12-4
D gene: -
clone size: -
J gene: TRBJ1-1
CDR3 DNA: TGTGCCAGCACTCCCCACATGAACACTGAAGCTTTCTTT
CDR3 protein: CASTPHMNTEAFF

V gene: TRBV7-2
D gene: -
clone size: -
J gene: TRBJ2-1
CDR3 DNA: TGTGCCAGCAGCTTAGGATCCTACAACAATGAGCAGTTCTTC
CDR3 protein: CASSLGSYNNEQFF

V gene: TRBV30
D gene: -
clone size: -
J gene: TRBJ1-4
CDR3 DNA: TGTGCCTGGCGACAGAGAAAAGAAAAACTGTTTTTT
CDR3 protein: CAWRQRKEKLFF

V gene: TRBV12-3/TRBV12-4
D gene: -
clone size: -
J gene: TRBJ2-4
CDR3 DNA: TGTGCCAGCAGCCGAGTCTCCTGGGACATTCAGTACTTC
CDR3 protein: CASSRVSWDIQYF

V gene: TRBV4-1
D gene: TRBD2
clone size: -
J gene: TRBJ2-3
CDR3 DNA: TGCGCCACCCAGCGGGAGCCAAGGGGAGATACGCAGTATTTT
CDR3 protein: CATQREPRGDTQYF

V gene: TRBV5-4
D gene: TRBD1
clone size: -
J gene: TRBJ2-7
CDR3 DNA: TGTGCCAGCAGCTTAAGTACAGGGGAAGAGCAGTACTTC
CDR3 protein: CASSLSTGEEQYF

V gene: TRBV5-4
D gene: -
clone size: -
J gene: TRBJ1-4
CDR3 DNA: TGTGCCAGCAGCTTGGAGGGTGCAACTAATGAAAAACTGTTTTTT
CDR3 protein: CASSLEGATNEKLFF

V gene: TRBV25-1
D gene: TRBD1
clone size: -
J gene: TRBJ1-2
CDR3 DNA: TGTGCCAGCAGTGGGGGACAGTTCCAAAGCTATGGCTACACCTTC
CDR3 protein: CASSGGQFQSYGYTF

V gene: TRBV5-1
D gene: TRBD2
clone size: -
J gene: TRBJ2-3
CDR3 DNA: TGCGCCAGCAGCCGCGATTCTAGCGGAAGCACAGATACGCAGTATTTT
CDR3 protein: CASSRDSSGSTDTQYF

V gene: TRBV11-1
D gene: -
clone size: -
J gene: TRBJ2-1
CDR3 DNA: TGTGCCAGCAGCTTAGAGTCGGGAGACCTGGATGAGCAGTTCTTC
CDR3 protein: CASSLESGDLDEQFF

V gene: TRBV6-5
D gene: -
clone size: -
J gene: TRBJ1-6
CDR3 DNA: TGTGCCAGCAGCCCCTCCACCCGGGGGAAACCCCTCCACTTT
CDR3 protein: CASSPSTRGKPLHF

V gene: TRBV6-5
D gene: -
clone size: -
J gene: TRBJ2-7
CDR3 DNA: TGTGCCAGCAGAGTACGGGACAACTACGAGCAGTACTTC
CDR3 protein: CASRVRDNYEQYF

V gene: TRBV10-3
D gene: -
clone size: -
J gene: TRBJ1-3
CDR3 DNA: TGTGCCATCAGTGAGCGTGGGGACATCCTAAACGCCATATATTTT
CDR3 protein: CAISERGDILNAIYF

V gene: TRBV7-6
D gene: -
clone size: -
J gene: TRBJ2-1
CDR3 DNA: TGTGCCAGCAGCTCCCGGACAGAAAAGAGCTCCTACAATGAGCAGTTCTTC
CDR3 protein: CASSSRTEKSSYNEQFF